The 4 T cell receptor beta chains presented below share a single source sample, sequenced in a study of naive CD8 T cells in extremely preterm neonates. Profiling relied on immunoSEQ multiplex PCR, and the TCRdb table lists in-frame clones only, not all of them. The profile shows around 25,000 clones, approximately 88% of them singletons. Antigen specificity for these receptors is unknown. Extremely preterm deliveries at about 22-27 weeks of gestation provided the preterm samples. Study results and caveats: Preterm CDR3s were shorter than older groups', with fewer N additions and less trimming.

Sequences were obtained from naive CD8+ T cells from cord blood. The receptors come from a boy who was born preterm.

CDR3 coding DNA: TGCGCCAGCAGCGGGGACAGGGGAAACACCATATATTTT. Protein sequence: CASSGDRGNTIYF. The chain links TRBV5-1 to TRBJ1-3; 8 nucleotides align to TRBD1. The germline gives CDR1 SGHRS, CDR2 YFSETQ. The trim removed 4 bases at V and 4 bases at J, leaving 1 base unmatched. The CDR3 has 13 amino acids.

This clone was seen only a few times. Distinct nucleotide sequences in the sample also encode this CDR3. The CDR3 coding sequence is TGTGCCAGCAGTTTATCAGGGAATCAGCCCCAGCATTTT. Amino acids: CASSLSGNQPQHF. The V and J genes are TRBV27 and TRBJ1-5, with unresolved D. Trimming left V 0 bases short and J 4 bases short, with 4 bases between. This CDR3 is built from 13 residues. The germline gives CDR1 MNHEY, CDR2 SMNVEV (reference sequence).

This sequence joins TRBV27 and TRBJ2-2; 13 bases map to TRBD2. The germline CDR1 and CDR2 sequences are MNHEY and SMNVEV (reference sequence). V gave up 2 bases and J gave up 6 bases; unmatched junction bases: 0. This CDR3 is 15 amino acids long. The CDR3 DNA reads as TGTGCCAGCAGTTTAGGACTAGCGGGGGCCGGGGAGCTGTTTTTT. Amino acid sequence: CASSLGLAGAGELFF.

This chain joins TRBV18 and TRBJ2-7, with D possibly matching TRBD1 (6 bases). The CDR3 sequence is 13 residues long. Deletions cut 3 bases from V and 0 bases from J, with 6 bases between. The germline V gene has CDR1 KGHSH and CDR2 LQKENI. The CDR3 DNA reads TGTGCCAGCTCACCGGGACACTCCTACGAGCAGTACTTC. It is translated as CASSPGHSYEQYF.